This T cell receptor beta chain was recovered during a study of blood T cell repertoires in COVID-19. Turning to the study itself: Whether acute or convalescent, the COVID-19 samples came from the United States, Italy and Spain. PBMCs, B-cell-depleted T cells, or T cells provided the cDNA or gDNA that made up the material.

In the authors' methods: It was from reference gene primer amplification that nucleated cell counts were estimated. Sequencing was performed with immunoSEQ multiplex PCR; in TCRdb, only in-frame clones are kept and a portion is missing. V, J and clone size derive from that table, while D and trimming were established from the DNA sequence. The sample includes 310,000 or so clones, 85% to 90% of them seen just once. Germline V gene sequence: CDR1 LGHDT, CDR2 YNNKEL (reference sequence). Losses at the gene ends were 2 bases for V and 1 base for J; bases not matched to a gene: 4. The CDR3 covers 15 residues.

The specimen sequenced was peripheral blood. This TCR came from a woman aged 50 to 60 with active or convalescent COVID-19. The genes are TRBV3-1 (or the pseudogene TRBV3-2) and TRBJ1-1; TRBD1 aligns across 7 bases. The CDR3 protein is CASSQRTGGNTEAFF. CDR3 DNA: TGTGCCAGCAGCCAAAGGACAGGCGGGAACACTGAAGCTTTCTTT.